This T cell receptor beta chain was observed in a study of PD-L1 blockade in urothelial cancer. Study details: The analyses of blood took place 3 weeks (second dose) and 6 weeks after treatment start.

This CDR3 has 15 residues. With V trimmed by 6 bases and J by 3 bases, 8 bases remained unmatched. The germline CDR1 and CDR2 sequences are MNHNY and SVGAGI (reference sequence). Method: immunoSEQ multiplex PCR; TCRdb's copy keeps in-frame clones and lacks some. The table lists roughly 32,000 clones, approximately 82% of them singletons. This sequence joins TRBV6-6 and TRBJ2-4, with TRBD1 matching 7 bases. The sequenced sample was PBMCs, obtained around atezolizumab (anti-PD-L1) treatment. This TCR was recovered from a man in his sixties with urothelial cancer. The CDR3 bases are TGTGCCAGCAGCCCAGGGGGTTTTGGCAAAAACATTCAGTACTTC. Its translation is CASSPGGFGKNIQYF.